A selection of T cell receptor beta chains follows, all from one sample in a study of cytomegalovirus exposure and HLA in healthy donors. Libraries were prepared by immunoSEQ multiplex PCR; TCRdb keeps only in-frame clonotypes and omits some of them. The sample lists about 170,000 clones, approximately 84% occurring once. Material for sequencing was PBMCs. The source is a boy between 2 and 10 years old in good health and CMV-seronegative. Each CDR3 is given with its conserved first and last residue. Fields, in order: V gene, J gene, D gene, clone size, CDR3 protein, CDR3 DNA. The D gene is left open where the match is weak. The size entry is marked missing in some rows and otherwise reads once, few, many or a size class.

v_gene: TRBV9; j_gene: TRBJ2-2; d_gene: -; abundance: -; CDR3aa: CASSVFRTGELFF; CDR3nt: TGTGCCAGCAGCGTTTTCAGGACCGGGGAGCTGTTTTTT
v_gene: TRBV20-1; j_gene: TRBJ2-1; d_gene: -; abundance: -; CDR3aa: CSARRISEQFF; CDR3nt: TGCAGTGCTAGACGTATTAGTGAGCAGTTCTTC
v_gene: TRBV5-4; j_gene: TRBJ1-2; d_gene: -; abundance: -; CDR3aa: CASSPPRGANYGYTF; CDR3nt: TGTGCCAGCAGCCCTCCTCGGGGGGCTAACTATGGCTACACCTTC
v_gene: TRBV18; j_gene: TRBJ2-5; d_gene: -; abundance: -; CDR3aa: CASSRVRETQYF; CDR3nt: TGTGCCAGCTCCCGGGTGAGAGAGACCCAGTACTTC
v_gene: TRBV6-5; j_gene: TRBJ2-4; d_gene: TRBD1; abundance: -; CDR3aa: CASSQRQGTAIQYF; CDR3nt: TGTGCCAGCAGTCAAAGACAGGGGACTGCCATTCAGTACTTC
v_gene: TRBV5-1; j_gene: TRBJ1-1; d_gene: -; abundance: few; CDR3aa: CASSSRRGETEAFF; CDR3nt: TGCGCCAGCAGCTCCAGACGTGGGGAGACTGAAGCTTTCTTT
v_gene: TRBV5-6; j_gene: TRBJ2-7; d_gene: -; abundance: few; CDR3aa: CASSLRQGGYEQYF; CDR3nt: TGTGCCAGCAGCTTGCGGCAGGGGGGCTACGAGCAGTACTTC
v_gene: TRBV6-6; j_gene: TRBJ2-7; d_gene: TRBD1; abundance: -; CDR3aa: CASSSRDSYEQYF; CDR3nt: TGTGCCAGCAGCTCCAGGGACAGCTACGAGCAGTACTTC
v_gene: TRBV7-8; j_gene: TRBJ2-2; d_gene: TRBD1; abundance: few; CDR3aa: CASSLRRTGFTGELFF; CDR3nt: TGTGCCAGCAGCTTAAGAAGGACAGGGTTCACCGGGGAGCTGTTTTTT
v_gene: TRBV5-4; j_gene: TRBJ1-2; d_gene: TRBD1; abundance: -; CDR3aa: CASSWGPGQGSDGYTF; CDR3nt: TGTGCCAGCAGCTGGGGGCCGGGACAGGGTTCGGATGGCTACACCTTC
v_gene: TRBV6-1; j_gene: TRBJ2-5; d_gene: -; abundance: -; CDR3aa: CASSEAGLYQETQYF; CDR3nt: TGTGCCAGCAGTGAAGCGGGACTGTACCAAGAGACCCAGTACTTC
v_gene: TRBV6-1; j_gene: TRBJ2-3; d_gene: TRBD1; abundance: -; CDR3aa: CASRFGQGATDTQYF; CDR3nt: TGTGCCAGCAGATTCGGACAGGGGGCTACAGATACGCAGTATTTT
v_gene: TRBV6-6; j_gene: TRBJ2-7; d_gene: TRBD2; abundance: -; CDR3aa: CASGGLADPNEQYF; CDR3nt: TGTGCCAGTGGGGGACTAGCGGACCCGAACGAGCAGTACTTC
v_gene: TRBV7-8; j_gene: TRBJ2-7; d_gene: -; abundance: -; CDR3aa: CASSSRAGSYEQYF; CDR3nt: TGTGCCAGCAGCTCCAGGGCCGGTTCCTACGAGCAGTACTTC
v_gene: TRBV7-9; j_gene: TRBJ1-4; d_gene: -; abundance: -; CDR3aa: CASSPGEARWGEKLFF; CDR3nt: TGTGCCAGCAGCCCCGGGGAGGCCAGGTGGGGGGAAAAACTGTTTTTT
v_gene: TRBV6-5; j_gene: TRBJ2-1; d_gene: -; abundance: -; CDR3aa: CASTNTGLYNEQFF; CDR3nt: TGTGCCAGCACCAATACGGGACTTTACAATGAGCAGTTCTTC
v_gene: TRBV4-1; j_gene: TRBJ2-7; d_gene: TRBD1; abundance: -; CDR3aa: CASSQVMTGGTYEQYF; CDR3nt: TGCGCCAGCAGCCAAGTCATGACAGGGGGCACGTACGAGCAGTACTTC
v_gene: TRBV5-1; j_gene: TRBJ2-5; d_gene: -; abundance: -; CDR3aa: CASSLAWTEETQYF; CDR3nt: TGCGCCAGCAGCCTGGCTTGGACAGAAGAGACCCAGTACTTC
v_gene: TRBV5-1; j_gene: TRBJ1-3; d_gene: -; abundance: few; CDR3aa: CASTLGGAGNTIYF; CDR3nt: TGCGCCAGCACCTTGGGAGGAGCTGGAAACACCATATATTTT
v_gene: TRBV5-1; j_gene: TRBJ2-1; d_gene: -; abundance: -; CDR3aa: CASSLGYGGTAYNEQFF; CDR3nt: TGCGCCAGCAGCTTGGGGTACGGCGGGACGGCCTACAATGAGCAGTTCTTC
v_gene: TRBV6-5; j_gene: TRBJ2-7; d_gene: -; abundance: -; CDR3aa: CASIRGYEQYF; CDR3nt: TGTGCCAGCATTAGGGGATACGAGCAGTACTTC
v_gene: TRBV5-1; j_gene: TRBJ1-5; d_gene: TRBD1; abundance: -; CDR3aa: CASSLAPTGGSQPQHF; CDR3nt: TGCGCCAGCAGCCTGGCCCCAACAGGGGGGTCCCAGCCCCAGCATTTT
v_gene: TRBV5-1; j_gene: TRBJ1-1; d_gene: TRBD1; abundance: -; CDR3aa: CASSHGQGARNTEAFF; CDR3nt: TGCGCCAGCAGCCACGGACAGGGGGCAAGGAACACTGAAGCTTTCTTT
v_gene: TRBV29-1; j_gene: TRBJ2-7; d_gene: TRBD1; abundance: -; CDR3aa: CSGRTGGTGMYEQYF; CDR3nt: TGCAGCGGCCGCACCGGCGGGACAGGGATGTACGAGCAGTACTTC
v_gene: TRBV5-1; j_gene: TRBJ1-4; d_gene: TRBD1; abundance: -; CDR3aa: CASSLDTGGRREKLFF; CDR3nt: TGCGCCAGCAGCTTGGACACAGGGGGACGTCGTGAAAAACTGTTTTTT
v_gene: TRBV14; j_gene: TRBJ2-3; d_gene: -; abundance: -; CDR3aa: CASYPNWGLEQGVSTDTQYF; CDR3nt: TGTGCCAGCTACCCTAATTGGGGGCTCGAACAGGGAGTTAGCACAGATACGCAGTATTTT
v_gene: TRBV19; j_gene: TRBJ1-2; d_gene: -; abundance: -; CDR3aa: CASSREGKGDGYTF; CDR3nt: TGTGCCAGTAGTAGGGAAGGCAAGGGGGATGGCTACACCTTC
v_gene: TRBV6-5; j_gene: TRBJ2-7; d_gene: TRBD1; abundance: -; CDR3aa: CASSSSPGQGAYEQYF; CDR3nt: TGTGCCAGCAGTTCGAGCCCGGGACAGGGGGCCTACGAGCAGTACTTC
v_gene: TRBV6-6; j_gene: TRBJ1-2; d_gene: TRBD1; abundance: -; CDR3aa: CASRKLTGDGYTF; CDR3nt: TGTGCCAGCAGGAAACTTACAGGGGATGGCTACACCTTC
v_gene: TRBV29-1; j_gene: TRBJ2-7; d_gene: TRBD1; abundance: -; CDR3aa: CSVMAGTGHYEQYF; CDR3nt: TGCAGCGTTATGGCTGGGACAGGGCACTACGAGCAGTACTTC
v_gene: TRBV28; j_gene: TRBJ1-4; d_gene: -; abundance: -; CDR3aa: CASSLGGMDEKLFF; CDR3nt: TGTGCCAGCAGTTTGGGAGGGATGGATGAAAAACTGTTTTTT
v_gene: TRBV7-2; j_gene: TRBJ2-3; d_gene: -; abundance: few; CDR3aa: CASSYLFDGLTTSTQYF; CDR3nt: TGTGCCAGCAGCTATCTCTTTGATGGACTGACCACAAGTACGCAGTATTTT
v_gene: TRBV5-5; j_gene: TRBJ2-7; d_gene: TRBD1; abundance: -; CDR3aa: CASSTGQGSSYEQYF; CDR3nt: TGTGCCAGCAGCACGGGACAGGGGAGCTCCTACGAGCAGTACTTC
v_gene: TRBV6-1; j_gene: TRBJ2-1; d_gene: TRBD2; abundance: -; CDR3aa: CASSEWGAGGPHEQFF; CDR3nt: TGTGCCAGCAGTGAATGGGGGGCGGGAGGGCCTCATGAGCAGTTCTTC
v_gene: TRBV18; j_gene: TRBJ2-7; d_gene: -; abundance: once; CDR3aa: CASSPDRPAFYEQYF; CDR3nt: TGTGCCAGCTCTCCTGACAGGCCAGCTTTCTACGAGCAGTACTTC
v_gene: TRBV28; j_gene: TRBJ2-7; d_gene: -; abundance: -; CDR3aa: CASSLREQYF; CDR3nt: TGTGCCAGCAGTTTACGCGAGCAGTACTTC
v_gene: TRBV6-1; j_gene: TRBJ1-1; d_gene: -; abundance: -; CDR3aa: CASSDRPAPSNTEAFF; CDR3nt: TGTGCCAGCAGTGACAGGCCTGCACCGTCGAACACTGAAGCTTTCTTT
v_gene: TRBV5-1; j_gene: TRBJ2-5; d_gene: -; abundance: -; CDR3aa: CASSLGQRQETQYF; CDR3nt: TGCGCCAGCAGCTTGGGACAGAGACAAGAGACCCAGTACTTC
v_gene: TRBV5-1; j_gene: TRBJ1-1; d_gene: -; abundance: -; CDR3aa: CASSLTAMNTEAFF; CDR3nt: TGCGCCAGCAGCCTGACAGCTATGAACACTGAAGCTTTCTTT
v_gene: TRBV9; j_gene: TRBJ2-7; d_gene: TRBD2; abundance: -; CDR3aa: CASSEGTSGYEQYF; CDR3nt: TGTGCCAGCAGCGAGGGGACTAGCGGCTACGAGCAGTACTTC
v_gene: TRBV19; j_gene: TRBJ1-1; d_gene: -; abundance: -; CDR3aa: CASIPDKNTEAFF; CDR3nt: TGTGCCAGTATCCCGGACAAGAACACTGAAGCTTTCTTT
v_gene: TRBV10-3; j_gene: TRBJ2-5; d_gene: -; abundance: -; CDR3aa: CAISDNSRRALVETQYF; CDR3nt: TGTGCCATCAGTGATAATAGCAGGAGGGCCTTAGTTGAGACCCAGTACTTC
v_gene: TRBV4-1; j_gene: TRBJ2-7; d_gene: -; abundance: -; CDR3aa: CASSRTGRVEQYF; CDR3nt: TGCGCCAGCAGCCGAACCGGCAGGGTCGAGCAGTACTTC
v_gene: TRBV5-1; j_gene: TRBJ1-3; d_gene: -; abundance: -; CDR3aa: CASSLDVEGNTIYF; CDR3nt: TGCGCCAGCAGCTTGGATGTAGAGGGAAACACCATATATTTT
v_gene: TRBV14; j_gene: TRBJ1-1; d_gene: TRBD1; abundance: -; CDR3aa: CASSQRQGNTEAFF; CDR3nt: TGTGCCAGCAGCCAAAGACAGGGGAACACTGAAGCTTTCTTT
v_gene: TRBV2; j_gene: TRBJ1-1; d_gene: -; abundance: -; CDR3aa: CASSEGNARGTEAFF; CDR3nt: TGTGCCAGCAGTGAGGGGAACGCACGGGGCACTGAAGCTTTCTTT
v_gene: TRBV7-9; j_gene: TRBJ2-5; d_gene: -; abundance: -; CDR3aa: CASSPQGGGQETQYF; CDR3nt: TGTGCCAGCAGCCCTCAAGGGGGGGGTCAAGAGACCCAGTACTTC
v_gene: TRBV28; j_gene: TRBJ1-5; d_gene: TRBD1; abundance: -; CDR3aa: CASSWGQGGQPQHF; CDR3nt: TGTGCCAGCAGTTGGGGACAGGGGGGTCAGCCCCAGCATTTT